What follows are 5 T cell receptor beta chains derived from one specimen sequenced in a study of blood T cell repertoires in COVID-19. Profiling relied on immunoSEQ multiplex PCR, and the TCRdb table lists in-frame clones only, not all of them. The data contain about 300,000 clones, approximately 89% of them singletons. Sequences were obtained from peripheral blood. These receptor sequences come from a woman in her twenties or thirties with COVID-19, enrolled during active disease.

As DNA, the CDR3 is TGTGCCAGCAGCTTATCTTCCGGCGGAGTCTATGGCTACACCTTC. Translating it yields CASSLSSGGVYGYTF. The chain recombines TRBV9 with TRBJ1-2; D gene uncertain. The CDR3 extends over 15 amino acids. Deletions cut 4 bases from V and 4 bases from J, with 17 bases between. Germline V gene data show CDR1 as SGDLS and CDR2 as YYNGEE.

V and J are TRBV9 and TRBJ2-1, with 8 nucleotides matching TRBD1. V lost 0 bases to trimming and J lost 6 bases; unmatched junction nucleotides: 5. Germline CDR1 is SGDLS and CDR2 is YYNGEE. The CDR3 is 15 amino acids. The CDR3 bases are TGTGCCAGCAGCGTAGGTCAGGGGGCGCCCAATGAGCAGTTCTTC. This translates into CASSVGQGAPNEQFF.

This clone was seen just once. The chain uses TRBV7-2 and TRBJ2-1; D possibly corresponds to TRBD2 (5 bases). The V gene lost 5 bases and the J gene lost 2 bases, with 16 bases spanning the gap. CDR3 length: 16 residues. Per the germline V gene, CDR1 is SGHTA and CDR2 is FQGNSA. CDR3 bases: TGTGCCAGCAGCCCCCAACAACTAGATACCTACAATGAGCAGTTCTTC. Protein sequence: CASSPQQLDTYNEQFF.

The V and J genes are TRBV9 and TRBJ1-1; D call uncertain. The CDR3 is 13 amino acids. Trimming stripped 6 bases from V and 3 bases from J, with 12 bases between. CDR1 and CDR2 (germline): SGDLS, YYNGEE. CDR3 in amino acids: CASKESPHTEAFF. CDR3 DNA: TGTGCCAGCAAGGAGAGCCCGCACACTGAAGCTTTCTTT.

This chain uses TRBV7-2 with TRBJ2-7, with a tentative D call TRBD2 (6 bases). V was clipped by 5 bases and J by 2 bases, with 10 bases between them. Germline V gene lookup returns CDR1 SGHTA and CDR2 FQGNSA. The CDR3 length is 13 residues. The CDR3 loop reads CASSRPGAYEQYV. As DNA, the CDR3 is TGTGCCAGCAGCCGTCCGGGAGCCTACGAGCAGTACGTC.